Each of the 2 T cell receptor beta chains below was sequenced from the same sample in a study of cytotoxic CD8 clonotypes in ibrutinib-treated CLL. Sequenced by immunoSEQ multiplex PCR; TCRdb stores in-frame clones only, minus some. The data show about 130,000 clones, 70% to 90% seen once. The input for sequencing was PBMCs, taken after 24 months of ibrutinib treatment. These receptors all come from a human donor with chronic lymphocytic leukemia.

J is TRBJ1-6 and V is TRBV6-5; D is unclear. Per germline, CDR1 MNHEY and CDR2 SVGAGI. Trimming took 4 bases from V and 8 from J, leaving 15 bases between them. The CDR3 is made up of 15 amino acids. For the CDR3, the DNA is TGTGCCAGCAGTTTCCGGGCCCACGAAGATTCACCCCTCCACTTT. It yields the protein CASSFRAHEDSPLHF.

The chain carries TRBV5-1 and TRBJ2-7, with 10 bases identical to TRBD2. Germline lookup yields CDR1 SGHRS and CDR2 YFSETQ. The V and J ends lost 0 bases and 6 bases, in that order; junction bases with no gene match: 6. The length of the CDR3 is 15 residues. CDR3 amino acids: CASSLGPGLATEQYF. As DNA, the CDR3 is TGCGCCAGCAGCTTGGGTCCGGGACTAGCGACCGAGCAGTACTTC.